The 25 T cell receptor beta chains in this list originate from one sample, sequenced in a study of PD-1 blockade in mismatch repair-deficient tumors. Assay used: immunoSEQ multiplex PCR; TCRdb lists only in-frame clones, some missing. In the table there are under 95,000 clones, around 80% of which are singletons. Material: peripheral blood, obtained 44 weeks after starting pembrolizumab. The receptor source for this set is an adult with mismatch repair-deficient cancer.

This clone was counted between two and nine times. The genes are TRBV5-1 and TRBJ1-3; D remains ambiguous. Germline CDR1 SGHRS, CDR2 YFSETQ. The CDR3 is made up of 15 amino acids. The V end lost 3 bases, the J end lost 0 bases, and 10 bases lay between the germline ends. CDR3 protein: CASSWTANSGNTIYF. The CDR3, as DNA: TGCGCCAGCAGCTGGACGGCCAACTCTGGAAACACCATATATTTT. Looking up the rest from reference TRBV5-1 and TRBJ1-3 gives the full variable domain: KAGVTQTPRYLIKTRGQQVTLSCSPISGHRSVSWYQQTPGQGLQFLFEYFSETQRNKGNFPGRFSGRQFSNSRSEMNVSTLELGDSALYLCASSWTANSGNTIYFGEGSWLTVV.

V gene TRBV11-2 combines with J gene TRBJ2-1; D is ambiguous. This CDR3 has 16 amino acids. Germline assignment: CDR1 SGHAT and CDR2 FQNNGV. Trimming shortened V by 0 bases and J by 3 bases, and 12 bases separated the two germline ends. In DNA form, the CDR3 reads TGTGCCAGCAGCTTAGAACGGCCAAGGGTCTACAATGAGCAGTTCTTC. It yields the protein CASSLERPRVYNEQFF.

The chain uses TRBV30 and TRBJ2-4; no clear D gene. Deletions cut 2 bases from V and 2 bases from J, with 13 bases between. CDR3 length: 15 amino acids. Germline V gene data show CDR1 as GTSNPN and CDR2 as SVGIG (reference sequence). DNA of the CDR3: TGTGCCTGGAGTCGGAACAGTAACTCCAAAAACATTCAGTACTTC. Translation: CAWSRNSNSKNIQYF.

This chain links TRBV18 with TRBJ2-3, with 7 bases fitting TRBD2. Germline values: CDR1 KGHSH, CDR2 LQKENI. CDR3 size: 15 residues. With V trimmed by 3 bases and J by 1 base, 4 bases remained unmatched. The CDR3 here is CASSPGRAGTDTQYF. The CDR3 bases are TGTGCCAGCTCACCGGGGAGGGCTGGCACAGATACGCAGTATTTT.

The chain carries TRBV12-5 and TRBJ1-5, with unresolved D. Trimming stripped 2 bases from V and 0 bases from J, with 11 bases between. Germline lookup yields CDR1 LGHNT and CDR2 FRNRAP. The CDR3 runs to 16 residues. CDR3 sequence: CASGLTSGASNQPQHF. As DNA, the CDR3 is TGTGCTAGTGGTTTGACGTCAGGAGCTAGCAATCAGCCCCAGCATTTT.

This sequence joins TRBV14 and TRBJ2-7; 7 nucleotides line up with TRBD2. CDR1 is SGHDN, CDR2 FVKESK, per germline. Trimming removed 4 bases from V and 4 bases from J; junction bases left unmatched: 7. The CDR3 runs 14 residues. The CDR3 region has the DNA TGTGCCAGCAGCCCCTACCTTAGCGGGTACGAGCAGTACTTC. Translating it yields CASSPYLSGYEQYF. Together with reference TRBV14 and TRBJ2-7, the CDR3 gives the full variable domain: EAGVTQFPSHSVIEKGQTVTLRCDPISGHDNLYWYRRVMGKEIKFLLHFVKESKQDESGMPNNRFLAERTGGTYSTLKVQPAELEDSGVYFCASSPYLSGYEQYFGPGTRLTVT.

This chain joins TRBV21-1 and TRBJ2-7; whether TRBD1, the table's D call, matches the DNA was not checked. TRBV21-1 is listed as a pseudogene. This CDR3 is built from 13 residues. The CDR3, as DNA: TGTGCCAGCAGCGGTGGACAGGGCTACGAGCAGTACTTC. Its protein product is CASSGGQGYEQYF.

The CDR3 bases are TGTGCCAGCAGTTACTCCCTAGCAGGGGACGGCGGCTACACCTTC. Its translation: CASSYSLAGDGGYTF. The genes are TRBV6-5 and TRBJ1-2; D perhaps matches TRBD1 (6 bases). Germline CDR1 and CDR2: MNHEY and SVGAGI. Trimming shortened V by 0 bases and J by 8 bases, and 16 bases separated the two germline ends. This CDR3 contains 15 residues.

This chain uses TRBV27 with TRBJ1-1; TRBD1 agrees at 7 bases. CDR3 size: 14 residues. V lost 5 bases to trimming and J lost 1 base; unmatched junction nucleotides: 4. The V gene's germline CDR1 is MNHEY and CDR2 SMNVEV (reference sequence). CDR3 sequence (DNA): TGTGCCAGCAGTAGGACAGGACCGAACACTGAAGCTTTCTTT. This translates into CASSRTGPNTEAFF.

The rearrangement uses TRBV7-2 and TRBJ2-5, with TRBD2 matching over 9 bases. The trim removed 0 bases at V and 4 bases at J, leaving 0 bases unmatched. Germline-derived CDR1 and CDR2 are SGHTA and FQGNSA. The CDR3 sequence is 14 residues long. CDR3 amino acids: CASSLALAGETQYF. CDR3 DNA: TGTGCCAGCAGCTTAGCACTAGCGGGAGAGACCCAGTACTTC.

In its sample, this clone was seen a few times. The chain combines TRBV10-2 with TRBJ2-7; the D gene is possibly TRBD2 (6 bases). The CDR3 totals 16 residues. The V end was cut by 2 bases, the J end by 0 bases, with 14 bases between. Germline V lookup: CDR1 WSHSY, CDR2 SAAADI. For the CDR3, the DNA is TGCGCCAGCAGTGAGATCGGTCGGGGGAGCTCCTACGAGCAGTACTTC. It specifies CASSEIGRGSSYEQYF.

The CDR3 DNA follows: TGTGCCAGCAGGACCAGGCAGAACGGGGAGCTGTTTTTT. Translation: CASRTRQNGELFF. V usage is TRBV28 and J usage is TRBJ2-2; no clear D gene. The CDR3 is 13 amino acids. Germline CDR1 MDHEN, CDR2 SYDVKM. V lost 6 bases and J lost 7, with 12 bases in between.

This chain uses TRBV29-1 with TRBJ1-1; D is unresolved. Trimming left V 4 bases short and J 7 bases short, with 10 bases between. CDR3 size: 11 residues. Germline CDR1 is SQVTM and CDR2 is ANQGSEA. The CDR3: CSVVLTFEAFF. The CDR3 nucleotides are TGCAGCGTTGTCCTAACCTTTGAAGCTTTCTTT. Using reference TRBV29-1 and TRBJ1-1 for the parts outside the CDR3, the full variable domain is SAVISQKPSRDICQRGTSLTIQCQVDSQVTMMFWYRQQPGQSLTLIATANQGSEATYESGFVIDKFPISRPNLTFSTLTVSNMSPEDSSIYLCSVVLTFEAFFGQGTRLTVV.

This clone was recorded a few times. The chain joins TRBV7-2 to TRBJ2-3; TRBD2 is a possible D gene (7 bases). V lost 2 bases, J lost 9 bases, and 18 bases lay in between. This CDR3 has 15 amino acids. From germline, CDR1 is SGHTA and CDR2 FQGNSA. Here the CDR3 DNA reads TGTGCCAGCAGCTTATCCGCGGGGGCCCCTGGAACGCAGTATTTT. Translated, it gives CASSLSAGAPGTQYF.

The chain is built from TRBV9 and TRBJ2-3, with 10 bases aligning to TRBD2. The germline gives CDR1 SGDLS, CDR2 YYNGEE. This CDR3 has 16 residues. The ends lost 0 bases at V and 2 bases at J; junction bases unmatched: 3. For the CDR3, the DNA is TGTGCCAGCAGCGTAGGAGGACTAGCGGTCACAGATACGCAGTATTTT. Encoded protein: CASSVGGLAVTDTQYF.

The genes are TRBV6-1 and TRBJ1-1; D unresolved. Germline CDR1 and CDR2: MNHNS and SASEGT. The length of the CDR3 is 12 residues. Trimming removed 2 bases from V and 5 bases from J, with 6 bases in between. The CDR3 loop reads CASSEWVTEAFF. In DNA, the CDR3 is TGTGCCAGCAGTGAATGGGTTACTGAAGCTTTCTTT.

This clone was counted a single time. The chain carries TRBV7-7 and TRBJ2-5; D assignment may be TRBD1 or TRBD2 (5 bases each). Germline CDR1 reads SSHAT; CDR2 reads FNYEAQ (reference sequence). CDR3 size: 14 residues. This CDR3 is CASSPLGGRETQYF. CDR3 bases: TGTGCTAGCTCCCCTCTTGGGGGTAGAGAGACCCAGTACTTC.

CDR3 residues: CASSISGNPTDTQYF. CDR3 in DNA: TGTGCCAGCAGCATTTCAGGGAATCCCACAGATACGCAGTATTTT. The chain links TRBV2 to TRBJ2-3, with a possible D match to TRBD1 (5 bases). Trimming removed 6 bases at V and 2 bases at J, with 15 bases between. The CDR3 loop spans 15 amino acids. In germline, CDR1 is SNHLY, CDR2 FYNNEI.

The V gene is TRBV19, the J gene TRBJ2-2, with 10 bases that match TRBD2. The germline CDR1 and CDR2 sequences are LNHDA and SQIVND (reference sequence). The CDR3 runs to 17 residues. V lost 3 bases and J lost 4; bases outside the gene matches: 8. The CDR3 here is CASSISVAGGRTGELFF. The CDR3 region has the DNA TGTGCCAGTAGTATCTCCGTAGCGGGAGGTCGCACCGGGGAGCTGTTTTTT.

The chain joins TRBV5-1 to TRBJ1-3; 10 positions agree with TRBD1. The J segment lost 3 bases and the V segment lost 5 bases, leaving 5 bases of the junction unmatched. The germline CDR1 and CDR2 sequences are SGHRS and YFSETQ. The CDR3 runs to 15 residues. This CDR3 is CASRLDRGHGNTIYF. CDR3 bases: TGCGCCAGCAGACTTGACAGGGGGCATGGAAACACCATATATTTT.

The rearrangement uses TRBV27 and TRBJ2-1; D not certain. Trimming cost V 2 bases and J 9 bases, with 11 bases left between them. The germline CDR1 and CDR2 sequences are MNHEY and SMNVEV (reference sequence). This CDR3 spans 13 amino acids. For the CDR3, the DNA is TGTGCCAGCAGTTTAGGGCTAGTTGTTGAGCAGTTCTTC. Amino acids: CASSLGLVVEQFF.

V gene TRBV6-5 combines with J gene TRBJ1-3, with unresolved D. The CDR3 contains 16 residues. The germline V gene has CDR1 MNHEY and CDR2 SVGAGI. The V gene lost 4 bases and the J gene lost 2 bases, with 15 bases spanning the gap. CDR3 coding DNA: TGTGCCAGCAGTTTACAACCGGGATTCACTGGAAACACCATATATTTT. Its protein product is CASSLQPGFTGNTIYF.

CDR3 nucleotides: TGTGCCAGCAGTTCGGACGTCCAGGTGACCAATGAGCAGTTCTTC. Its translation: CASSSDVQVTNEQFF. This chain uses TRBV11-3 with TRBJ2-1, with D hard to call. Trimming stripped 6 bases from V and 6 bases from J, with 18 bases between. The CDR3 extends over 15 amino acids. CDR1 SGHNT and CDR2 YENEEA come from the germline V gene. The variable domain in full, with the rest retrieved from reference TRBV11-3 and TRBJ2-1, is EAGVVQSPRYKIIEKKQPVAFWCNPISGHNTLYWYLQNLGQGPELLIRYENEEAVDDSQLPKDRFSAERLKGVDSTLKIQPAELGDSAVYLCASSSDVQVTNEQFFGPGTRLTVL.

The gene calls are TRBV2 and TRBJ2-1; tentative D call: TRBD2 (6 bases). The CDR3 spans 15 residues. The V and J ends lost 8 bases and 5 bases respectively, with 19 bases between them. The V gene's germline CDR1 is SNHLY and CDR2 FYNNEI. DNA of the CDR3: TGTGCCAGCCGCTTCAGCGGGTCCGGGAACAATGAGCAGTTCTTC. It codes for CASRFSGSGNNEQFF.

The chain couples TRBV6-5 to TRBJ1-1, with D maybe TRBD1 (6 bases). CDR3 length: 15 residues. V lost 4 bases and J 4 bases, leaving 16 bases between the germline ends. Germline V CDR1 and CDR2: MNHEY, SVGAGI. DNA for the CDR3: TGTGCCAGCAGTTCCTCGACAGGACTGGTCACTGAAGCTTTCTTT. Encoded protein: CASSSSTGLVTEAFF.